Listed below are T cell receptor beta chains from one sample, sequenced in a study of cytomegalovirus exposure and HLA in healthy donors. Sequencing was performed with immunoSEQ multiplex PCR; in TCRdb, only in-frame clones are kept and a portion is missing. The sample records 150,000 to 170,000 clones, over 70% being singletons. What was sequenced was PBMCs. These receptors were collected from a man aged 30 to 45 in good health and CMV-seronegative. CDR3s leave out the opening cysteine and the closing phenylalanine or tryptophan.

TRBJ1-5 | TRBV19 | ASRQGARGQPQH
TRBJ2-2 | TRBV5-4 | ASSPGLAGYANTGELF
TRBJ2-7 | TRBV5-1 | ASSLDSNREGEQY
TRBJ2-7 | TRBV7-2 | ASSLEMAEVGYEQY
TRBJ1-1 | TRBV19 | ASSIEISTEAF
TRBJ2-2 | TRBV13 | ASSFGNTGELF
TRBJ1-6 | TRBV5-4 | ASSYGTGVDSPLN
TRBJ2-5 | TRBV5-1 | ASSLDLTTGGQTQY
TRBJ1-1 | TRBV7-9 | ASSLTGLGAF
TRBJ1-2 | TRBV5-5 | ASSLEQGGLNYGYT
TRBJ2-3 | TRBV28 | ATGLGWGGTDTQY
TRBJ1-1 | TRBV2 | ASSVQNTEAF
TRBJ1-6 | TRBV5-1 | ASSSWTGGNSPLH
TRBJ1-1 | TRBV30 | AWSVGAYTEAF
TRBJ1-4 | TRBV5-1 | ASSSGTGNEKLF
TRBJ2-7 | TRBV7-3 | ASSPGQGIHEQY
TRBJ2-7 | TRBV9 | ASSLEGASRWEQY
TRBJ1-2 | TRBV11-2 | ASSLSGTVDYGYT
TRBJ2-3 | TRBV5-1 | ASRLLAGGSTDTQY
TRBJ1-1 | TRBV19 | ASSNFGQGRTEAF
TRBJ1-1 | TRBV6-6 | ASSYPIGGTEAF
TRBJ1-1 | TRBV19 | ASSVPGQGGRTEAF
TRBJ2-3 | TRBV2 | ASSDLRDTQY
TRBJ2-1 | TRBV7-9 | ASSLEGRVHEQF
TRBJ1-2 | TRBV29-1 | SVPGTSEVNYGYT
TRBJ2-4 | TRBV4-2 | ASSQYERQQGNIQY
TRBJ1-6 | TRBV28 | ASSLMGTGGLSYNSPLH
TRBJ1-1 | TRBV2 | ASRAGGWDMNTEAF
TRBJ2-7 | TRBV4-2 | ASSQMGTGNYEQY
TRBJ1-4 | TRBV7-8 | ASSRTGLANEKLF
TRBJ2-7 | TRBV5-4 | ASSLDPPGEQY
TRBJ1-4 | TRBV28 | ASTQGWEKLF
TRBJ1-2 | TRBV7-2 | ASSSFFGTANNYGYT
TRBJ2-7 | TRBV28 | ASTDRVNDEQY
TRBJ2-7 | TRBV13 | ASSLRDSNYEQY
TRBJ2-7 | TRBV11-2 | ASSFHSPGFQQY
TRBJ2-3 | TRBV6-1 | ASSGPDRIPGTDTQY
TRBJ2-7 | TRBV7-2 | ASKTGQGNYEQY
TRBJ1-1 | TRBV11-2 | ASSPSGGANTEAF
TRBJ1-1 | TRBV2 | ASSDTSAF
TRBJ1-3 | TRBV5-1 | ASSWGDRNSGNTIY
TRBJ2-7 | TRBV7-9 | ASSLGTSSYEQY
TRBJ2-1 | TRBV19 | ASITSGGGNEQF
TRBJ1-2 | TRBV28 | ASSFIASNYGYT
TRBJ2-2 | TRBV29-1 | SVDASGGPGELF
TRBJ2-1 | TRBV10-2 | ASSDVSGGELYNEQF
TRBJ1-1 | TRBV19 | ASRKTGVDTEAF
TRBJ2-1 | TRBV5-1 | ASSLGQLPYNEQF